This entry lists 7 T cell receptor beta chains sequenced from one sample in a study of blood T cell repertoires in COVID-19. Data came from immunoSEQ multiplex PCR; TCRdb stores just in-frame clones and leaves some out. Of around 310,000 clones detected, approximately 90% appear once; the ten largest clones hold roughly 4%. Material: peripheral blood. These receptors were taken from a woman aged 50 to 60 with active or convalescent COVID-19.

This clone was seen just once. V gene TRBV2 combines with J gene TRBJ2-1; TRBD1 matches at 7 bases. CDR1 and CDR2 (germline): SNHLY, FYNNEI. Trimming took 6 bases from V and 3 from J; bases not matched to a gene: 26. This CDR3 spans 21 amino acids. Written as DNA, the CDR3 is TGTGCCAGCAGAGGGCTGACAGGGCCAGAAGATTCCACGGGCTTCTACAATGAGCAGTTCTTC. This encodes CASRGLTGPEDSTGFYNEQFF.

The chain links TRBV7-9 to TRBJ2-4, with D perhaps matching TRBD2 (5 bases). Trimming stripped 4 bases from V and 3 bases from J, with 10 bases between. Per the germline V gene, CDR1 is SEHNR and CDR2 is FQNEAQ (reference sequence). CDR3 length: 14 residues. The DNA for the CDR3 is TGTGCCAGCAGCTCCACCGACTACAAAAACATTCAGTACTTC. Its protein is CASSSTDYKNIQYF. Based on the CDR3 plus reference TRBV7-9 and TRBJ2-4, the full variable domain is DTGVSQNPRHKITKRGQNVTFRCDPISEHNRLYWYRQTLGQGPEFLTYFQNEAQLEKSRLLSDRFSAERPKGSFSTLEIQRTEQGDSAMYLCASSSTDYKNIQYFGAGTRLSVL.

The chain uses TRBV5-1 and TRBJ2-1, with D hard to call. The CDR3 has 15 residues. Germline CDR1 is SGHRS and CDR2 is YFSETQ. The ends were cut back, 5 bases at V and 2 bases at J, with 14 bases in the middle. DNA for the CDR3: TGCGCCAGCAGTTATACACCCCAAACCTACAATGAGCAGTTCTTC. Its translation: CASSYTPQTYNEQFF.

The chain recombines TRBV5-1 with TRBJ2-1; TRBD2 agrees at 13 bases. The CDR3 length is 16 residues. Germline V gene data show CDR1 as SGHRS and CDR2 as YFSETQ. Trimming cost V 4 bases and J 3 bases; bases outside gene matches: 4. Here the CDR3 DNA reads TGCGCCAGCAGCGGACTAGCGGGAGCCCTCTACAATGAGCAGTTCTTC. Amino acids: CASSGLAGALYNEQFF.

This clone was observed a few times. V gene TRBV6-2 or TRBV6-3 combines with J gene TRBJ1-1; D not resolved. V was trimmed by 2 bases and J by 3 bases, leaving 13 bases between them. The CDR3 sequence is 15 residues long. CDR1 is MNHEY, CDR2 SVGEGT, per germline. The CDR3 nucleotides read TGTGCCAGCAGTTACAGCGGGGTACGGTACACTGAAGCTTTCTTT. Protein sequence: CASSYSGVRYTEAFF.

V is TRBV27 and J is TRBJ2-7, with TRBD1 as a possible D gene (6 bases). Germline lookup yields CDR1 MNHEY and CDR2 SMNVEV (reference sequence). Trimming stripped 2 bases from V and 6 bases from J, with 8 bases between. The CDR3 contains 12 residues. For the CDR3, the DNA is TGTGCCAGCAGTTTACTAGGGGGCGAGCAGTACTTC. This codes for CASSLLGGEQYF.

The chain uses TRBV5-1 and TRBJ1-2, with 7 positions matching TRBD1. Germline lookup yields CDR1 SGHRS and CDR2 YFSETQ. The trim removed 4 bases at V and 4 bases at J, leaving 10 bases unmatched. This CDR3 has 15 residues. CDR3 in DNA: TGCGCCAGCAGCAAAGGGACAGACCAAGGCTATGGCTACACCTTC. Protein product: CASSKGTDQGYGYTF.